One sample yielded the 9 T cell receptor beta chains listed below, sequenced in a study of response to subunit inactivated influenza vaccine. TCRdb reprocessed the RT-PCR reads via MiXCR and lists one record per CDR3 protein. The repertoire holds 600,000 to 850,000 distinct CDR3 sequences, with 14% as singletons. The sample was PBMCs from blood, taken less than 15 days before vaccination. These receptors originate from a man aged 50-59 years who received an inactivated influenza vaccine.

V gene TRBV7-9 combines with J gene TRBJ2-2; 8 bases are shared with TRBD2. V lost 5 bases and J lost 7; bases outside the gene matches: 12. Germline V gene data show CDR1 as SEHNR and CDR2 as FQNEAQ (reference sequence). CDR3 length equals 16 residues. The CDR3 DNA reads as TGTGCCAGCAGCATCTCCGGGAGGGCCAAGGACGGGGAGCTGTTTTTT. This sequence encodes CASSISGRAKDGELFF.

The V and J genes are TRBV6-2 or TRBV6-3 and TRBJ2-3; TRBD1 aligns across 8 bases. The CDR3 extends over 14 amino acids. Looked up from germline, CDR1 is MNHEY and CDR2 is SVGEGT. The V and J ends lost 3 bases and 3 bases, in that order; junction bases with no gene match: 2. The CDR3 reads CASSYRTGTDTQYF. DNA of the CDR3: TGTGCCAGCAGTTATAGGACAGGGACAGATACGCAGTATTTT.

This clonotype showed up just a few times. Given a much more abundant clone one base away, this may be a read error. The genes are TRBV7-2 and TRBJ2-7, with 7 bases aligning to TRBD2. CDR1 is SGHTA and CDR2 is FQGNSA in the germline V gene. The V segment lost 5 bases and the J segment 2 bases; nucleotides outside the gene matches: 6. The CDR3 runs to 14 residues. CDR3 loop: CASSPTSATYEQYF. The CDR3 DNA follows: TGTGCCAGCAGCCCAACTAGCGCGACCTACGAGCAGTACTTC.

This clonotype has a handful of counts. The chain uses TRBV27 and TRBJ1-6; D is perhaps TRBD1 (5 bases). The CDR3 has 13 residues. V was trimmed by 6 bases and J by 15 bases, leaving 18 bases between them. Per germline, CDR1 MNHEY and CDR2 SMNVEV (reference sequence). The CDR3 spells CASRLGAGDYLHF. The CDR3 DNA is TGTGCCAGCAGGCTAGGGGCAGGAGATTACCTCCACTTT.

Only a few counts were recorded for this clonotype. The V and J genes are TRBV7-9 and TRBJ2-7, with D tentatively TRBD2 (6 bases). The CDR3 has 14 amino acids. Trimming took off 5 bases at V and 3 bases at J, with 14 bases between the two ends. In germline, CDR1 is SEHNR, CDR2 FQNEAQ (reference sequence). CDR3 DNA: TGTGCCAGCAGCGCCATGGCCGGGGGCTACGAGCAGTACTTC. Its protein product is CASSAMAGGYEQYF. Supplemented by reference TRBV7-9 and TRBJ2-7, the full variable domain reads DTGVSQNPRHKITKRGQNVTFRCDPISEHNRLYWYRQTLGQGPEFLTYFQNEAQLEKSRLLSDRFSAERPKGSFSTLEIQRTEQGDSAMYLCASSAMAGGYEQYFGPGTRLTVT.

This clonotype was detected only a few times. The V and J genes are TRBV15 and TRBJ2-1, with 12 bases fitting TRBD2. The V gene end was trimmed by 5 bases and the J gene end by 6 bases; junction bases not matched to a gene: 5. The CDR3 runs 15 residues. Germline V CDR1 and CDR2: LNHNV, YYDKDF (reference sequence). For the CDR3, the DNA is TGTGCCACCAGCGGTATACTAGCGGGGGGCAATGAGCAGTTCTTC. Its protein product is CATSGILAGGNEQFF.

The rearrangement links TRBV29-1 to TRBJ2-5; 9 nucleotides align to TRBD1. J gave up 5 bases and V 0 bases, and 7 bases lay outside the gene matches. From germline, CDR1 is SQVTM and CDR2 ANQGSEA. This CDR3 contains 15 residues. The CDR3 is CSVEDGTGFRETQYF. In DNA form, the CDR3 reads TGCAGCGTTGAAGATGGGACAGGGTTCCGGGAGACCCAGTACTTC.

This clonotype was detected many times. J is TRBJ2-3 and V is TRBV5-1; 8 bases agree with TRBD1. Per the germline V gene, CDR1 is SGHRS and CDR2 is YFSETQ. CDR3 length: 15 residues. Trimming removed 2 bases from V and 0 bases from J; junction bases left unmatched: 2. The DNA of the CDR3 is TGCGCCAGCAGCTTCAGGGGGCTTAGCACAGATACGCAGTATTTT. It codes for CASSFRGLSTDTQYF.

This clonotype has only a few counts. The chain recombines TRBV6-1 with TRBJ1-2; D is undetermined. Germline loops: CDR1 MNHNS, CDR2 SASEGT. The CDR3 has 14 amino acids. V lost 4 bases and J 2 bases, leaving 11 bases between the germline ends. CDR3 bases: TGTGCCAGCAGTGCTCAGACCGTAAACTATGGCTACACCTTC. Translation: CASSAQTVNYGYTF.